This T cell receptor (beta chain) was captured by sequencing in a study of vaccination and CD4 T cells after COVID-19. The overall study: Each control was exposed to a CEFX pool, an HIV-1 Nef pool, or no peptide at all.

V dropped 5 bases and J dropped 5; count of bases not matched to a gene: 4. In germline, CDR1 is SGHVS, CDR2 FNYEAQ. The CDR3 loop spans 14 amino acids. About this clonotype: Antigen unknown.

As for treatment: roughly 10-day PBMC culture with coronavirus spike peptide pools or control peptides (ViraFEST assay). CD4+ T cells that had been cultured provided DNA sequenced with the Oncomine TCR Beta short-read assay. One entry per CDR3 protein, called by TCRdb with MiXCR from the PCR reads. Of tens of thousands of distinct CDR3 sequences detected, approximately 60% appear once; the ten largest clones hold 3.5% to 4.5%. Whole-study results and caveats: Spike mono-reactivity marked 304 of 307 vaccine-specific clones in convalescent patients.

The sample taken for sequencing was CD4+ T cells from blood, cultured in vitro. The chain uses TRBV7-6 and TRBJ1-4; TRBD1 aligns across 8 bases. The TCR originated in a human donor who had recovered from COVID-19. CDR3 DNA sequence: TGTGCCAGCAGCCTACAGGGGGGGAATGAAAAACTGTTTTTT. Protein: CASSLQGGNEKLFF.